This TCR beta chain was captured by sequencing in a study of cytomegalovirus exposure and HLA in healthy donors. Study-level points and caveats: A classifier reportedly called cytomegalovirus status with high sensitivity and specificity. That first-cohort TCR clusters tended to co-occur in the approximately 110 validation repertoires was found in a later analysis.

The CDR3 is 15 amino acids. The V end was cut by 4 bases, the J end by 2 bases, with 12 bases between. CDR1 and CDR2 (germline): MNHEY, SVGAGI. Libraries were prepared by immunoSEQ multiplex PCR; TCRdb keeps only in-frame clonotypes and omits some of them. The sample holds approximately 120,000 clones, 94% seen once. Turning to this clone: Its antigen remains unknown.

V usage is TRBV6-5 and J usage is TRBJ2-1, with D possibly being TRBD1 (5 bases). Material for sequencing was PBMCs. The clonotype originates from a woman aged 18 to 35 in good health and CMV-seronegative. CDR3 DNA: TGTGCCAGCAGTTGGTCAGGGTTCGCCTACAATGAGCAGTTCTTC. As protein: CASSWSGFAYNEQFF.